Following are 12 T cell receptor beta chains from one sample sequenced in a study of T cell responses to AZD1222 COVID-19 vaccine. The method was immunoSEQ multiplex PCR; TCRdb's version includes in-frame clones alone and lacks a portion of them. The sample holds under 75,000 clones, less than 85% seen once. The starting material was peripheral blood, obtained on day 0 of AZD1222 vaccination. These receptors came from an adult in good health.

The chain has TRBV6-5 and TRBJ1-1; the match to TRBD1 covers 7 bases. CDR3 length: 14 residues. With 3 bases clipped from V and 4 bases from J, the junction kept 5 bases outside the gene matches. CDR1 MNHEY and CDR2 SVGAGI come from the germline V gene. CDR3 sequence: CASSYLDRATEAFF. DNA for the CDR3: TGTGCCAGCAGTTATCTCGACAGGGCCACTGAAGCTTTCTTT.

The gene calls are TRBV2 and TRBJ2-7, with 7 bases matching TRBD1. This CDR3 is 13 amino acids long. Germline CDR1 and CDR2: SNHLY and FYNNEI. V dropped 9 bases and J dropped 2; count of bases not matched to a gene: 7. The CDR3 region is CASLGQGAYEQYF. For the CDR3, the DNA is TGTGCCAGTCTGGGGCAGGGGGCCTACGAGCAGTACTTC.

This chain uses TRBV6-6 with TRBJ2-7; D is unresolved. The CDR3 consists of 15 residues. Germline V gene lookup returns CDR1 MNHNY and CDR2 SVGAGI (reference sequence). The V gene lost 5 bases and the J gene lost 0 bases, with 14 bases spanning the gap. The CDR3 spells CASSTRRQFSYEQYF. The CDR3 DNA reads TGTGCCAGCAGTACTCGCAGGCAGTTCTCCTACGAGCAGTACTTC.

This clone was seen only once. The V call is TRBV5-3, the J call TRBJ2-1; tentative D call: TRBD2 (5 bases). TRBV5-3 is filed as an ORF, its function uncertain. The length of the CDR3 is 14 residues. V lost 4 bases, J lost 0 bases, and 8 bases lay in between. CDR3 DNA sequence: TGTGCCAGAAGCCTGACTAACTCCTACAATGAGCAGTTCTTC. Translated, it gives CARSLTNSYNEQFF.

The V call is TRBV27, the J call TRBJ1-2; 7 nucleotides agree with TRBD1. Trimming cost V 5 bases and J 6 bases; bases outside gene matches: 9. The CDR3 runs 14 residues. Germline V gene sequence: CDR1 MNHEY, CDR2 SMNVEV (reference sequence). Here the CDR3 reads CASSALQGLDGYTF. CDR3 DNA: TGTGCCAGCAGTGCCCTACAGGGGCTGGATGGCTACACCTTC.

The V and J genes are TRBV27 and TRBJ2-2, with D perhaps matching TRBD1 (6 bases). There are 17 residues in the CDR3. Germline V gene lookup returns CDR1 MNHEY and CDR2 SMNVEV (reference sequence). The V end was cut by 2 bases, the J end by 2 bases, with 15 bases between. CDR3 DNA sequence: TGTGCCAGCAGTTTACCTCTTGACAGGCTCAACACCGGGGAGCTGTTTTTT. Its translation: CASSLPLDRLNTGELFF.

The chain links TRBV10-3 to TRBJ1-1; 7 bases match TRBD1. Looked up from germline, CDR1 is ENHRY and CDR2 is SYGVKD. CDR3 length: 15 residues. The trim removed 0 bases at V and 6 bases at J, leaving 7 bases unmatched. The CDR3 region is CAISESADRRAEAFF. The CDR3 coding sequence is TGTGCCATCAGTGAGTCTGCGGACAGGCGGGCTGAAGCTTTCTTT.

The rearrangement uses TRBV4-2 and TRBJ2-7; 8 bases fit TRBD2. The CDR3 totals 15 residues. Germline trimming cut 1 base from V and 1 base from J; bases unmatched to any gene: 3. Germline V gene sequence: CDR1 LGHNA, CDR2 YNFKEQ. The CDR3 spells CASSQGSGSSYEQYF. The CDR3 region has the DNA TGTGCCAGCAGCCAAGGGAGCGGGAGTTCCTACGAGCAGTACTTC.

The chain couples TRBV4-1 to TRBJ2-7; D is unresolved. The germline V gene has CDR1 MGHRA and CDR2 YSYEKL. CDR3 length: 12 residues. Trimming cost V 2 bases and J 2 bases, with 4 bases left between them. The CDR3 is CASSQTPYEQYF. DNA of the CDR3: TGCGCCAGCAGCCAAACCCCCTACGAGCAGTACTTC.

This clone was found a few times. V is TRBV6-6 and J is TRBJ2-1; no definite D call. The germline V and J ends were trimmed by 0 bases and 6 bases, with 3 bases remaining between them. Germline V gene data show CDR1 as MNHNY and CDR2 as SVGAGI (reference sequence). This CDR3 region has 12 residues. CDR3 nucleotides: TGTGCCAGCAGTTACTCTCCCAATGAGCAGTTCTTC. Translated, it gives CASSYSPNEQFF.

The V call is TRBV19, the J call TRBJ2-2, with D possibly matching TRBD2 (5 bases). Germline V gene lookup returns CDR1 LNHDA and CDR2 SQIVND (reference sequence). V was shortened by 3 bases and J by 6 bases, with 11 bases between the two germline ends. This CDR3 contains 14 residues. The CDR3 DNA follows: TGTGCCAGTAGTATCGGAGCGGCGGCCGGGGAGCTGTTTTTT. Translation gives CASSIGAAAGELFF.

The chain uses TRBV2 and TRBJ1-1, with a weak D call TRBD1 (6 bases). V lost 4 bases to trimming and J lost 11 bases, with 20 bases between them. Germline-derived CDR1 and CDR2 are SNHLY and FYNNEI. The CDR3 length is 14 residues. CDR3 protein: CASSVETGARVAFF. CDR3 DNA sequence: TGTGCCAGCAGTGTTGAGACAGGAGCCAGGGTGGCTTTCTTT.